This T cell receptor beta chain was profiled in a study of T cell repertoires in cytomegalovirus infection. Study-wide background: Well-studied HLA-B-restricted CMV epitopes were used in the study alongside recently identified HLA-C-restricted ones. General study points: The study identified carriers of CMV plus the relevant HLA from cumulative public TCR beta family frequency.

TCRdb passed the reads through MiXCR, listing each CDR3 protein once. Of more than 300,000 distinct CDR3 sequences listed, nearly 35% are singletons. This clonotype was found a few times. Its antigen is still unknown. The sequence was obtained from a human donor in good health (CMV status not recorded). Some clones in this sample may be carry-over from other donors' samples. Sequences were derived from cultured PBMCs, sampled from culture after CMV antigen stimulation.

The CDR3 sequence: CASSLDEGWRTEAFF. CDR3 coding DNA: TGTGCCAGCAGCTTAGATGAGGGGTGGAGGACTGAAGCTTTCTTT. The chain is built from TRBV7-9 and TRBJ1-1, with TRBD1 as a possible D gene (5 bases). The CDR3 length is 15 residues. The germline V and J ends were trimmed by 1 base and 5 bases, with 14 bases remaining between them. CDR1 and CDR2 from the germline V gene are SEHNR and FQNEAQ (reference sequence).